The clone carrying this T cell receptor beta chain was counted between two and nine times. A second PCR, run for about 7 to 11 cycles, used a sample-barcoded 5' primer plus a J-beta primer mix. TCRdb analysed the 5' RACE reads with MiXCR anew, one entry per CDR3 protein. Of 1.5 million to 2 million distinct CDR3 sequences listed, less than 50% were seen once; the top ten hold roughly 2%. The data belong to a study of blood T cells in healthy people across ages. This CDR3 has 13 residues. Germline V lookup: CDR1 MDHEN, CDR2 SYDVKM. V was shortened by 10 bases and J by 2 bases, with 14 bases between the two germline ends.

The sequence came from a woman aged 40 to 49 in good health. Sequencing was carried out using blood. The rearrangement joins TRBV28 to TRBJ2-5; perhaps TRBD1 as D (6 bases). The CDR3 loop is CATLDSAQETQYF. The CDR3 bases are TGTGCCACCCTGGACAGCGCGCAAGAGACCCAGTACTTC.